The clone carrying this T cell receptor beta chain has only a few counts. Antigen unknown. This sample is part of a study of blood T cells in healthy people across ages. The germline gives CDR1 SGHTA, CDR2 FQGNSA. The CDR3 is 17 residues long. Primers used in a second PCR of about 7 to 12 cycles were a sample-barcoded 5' primer and a J-beta primer mix. Each CDR3 protein is one row after TCRdb ran MiXCR on the 5' RACE reads. Here the sample spans 550,000 to 750,000 distinct CDR3 sequences, approximately 21% being singletons. General observations from the study: More naive CD4+ cells and higher diversity were found in long-lived than in aged donors. Leaving the PBMCs unsorted stopped any conclusive comparison of naive versus antigen-experienced cells.

The J gene is TRBJ2-5, the V gene TRBV7-2; possibly TRBD1 or TRBD2 for D (5 bases each). TRBJ2-1 explains the end of the DNA better; the J call may be wrong. The source of this sequence is a man between 65 and 79 years old in good health. The sample was blood. CDR3 sequence reads: CASSAPSGRDIYNEQFF. As DNA, the CDR3 is TGTGCCAGCAGCGCTCCATCGGGACGCGACATATACAATGAGCAGTTCTTC.